This TCR beta chain was identified in a study of cytomegalovirus exposure and HLA in healthy donors. Findings and limits, study-wide: 150 or so TCR beta chains were listed as cytomegalovirus-associated. Evidence from a later analysis indicated that most CMV-associated TCR beta chains looked HLA-restricted. When presence/absence was analysed, sequencing depth was taken to be roughly uniform across donors.

The PCR was carried out with 60 Vbeta primers and 13 Jbeta primers. TCRdb's copy holds only in-frame clones and misses some; the assay was immunoSEQ multiplex PCR. This sample has about 120,000 clones, with around 86% found just once. For this clone: Antigen specificity is unknown.

The source material was PBMCs. The TCR sequence derives from a woman aged 40 to 50 in good health and CMV-seronegative.

CDR3 in DNA: TGTGCCAGCAGCGTAGTTGGGGCAGGGGGGAACACTGAAGCTTTCTTT. Translated, it gives CASSVVGAGGNTEAFF. This chain links TRBV9 with TRBJ1-1; 7 bases map to TRBD1. The V gene end was trimmed by 0 bases and the J gene end by 1 base; junction bases not matched to a gene: 6. Germline V gives CDR1 SGDLS, CDR2 YYNGEE. The CDR3 extends over 16 amino acids.